This record covers a single TCR beta chain. What it binds is not known. This sample is drawn from a study of molecular identifiers for immune sequencing clone quantification. General study results and limits: Detection of one spiked Jurkat cell's TCR RNA reportedly worked in one million naive cells.

The CDR3 is 17 residues long. From germline, CDR1 is SGHKS and CDR2 YYEKEE (reference sequence). V was shortened by 0 bases and J by 0 bases, with 15 bases between the two germline ends. TCRdb passed the PCR reads through MiXCR, listing each CDR3 protein once. Of 300,000 to 400,000 distinct CDR3 sequences in the sample, about a fifth are singletons; the top ten hold under 0.95%. Sorted cell numbers of roughly 19,000 to 1,000,000, with 10%, 30% or 50% RNA, served as input for naive CD8 libraries. Sorting was used to obtain naive CD8 T cells (CD8+CD4-CCR7+CD45RA+). Material: naive CD8+ T cells from blood, with Jurkat cell RNA spiked in. Subset noted: FACS-sorted CD8+CD4-CCR7+CD45RA+ naive T cells. The sequence was collected from a human donor in good health. Some libraries in this study had Jurkat cell RNA spiked in. The rearrangement joins TRBV5-5 to TRBJ1-2; TRBD1 is a possible D gene (6 bases). The CDR3: CASSLVGGGAANYGYTF. Here the CDR3 DNA reads TGTGCCAGCAGCTTGGTGGGGGGGGGGGCGGCTAACTATGGCTACACCTTC. The full variable domain, with the rest looked up from reference TRBV5-5 and TRBJ1-2, is DAGVTQSPTHLIKTRGQQVTLRCSPISGHKSVSWYQQVLGQGPQFIFQYYEKEERGRGNFPDRFSARQFPNYSSELNVNALLLGDSALYLCASSLVGGGAANYGYTFGSGTRLTVV.